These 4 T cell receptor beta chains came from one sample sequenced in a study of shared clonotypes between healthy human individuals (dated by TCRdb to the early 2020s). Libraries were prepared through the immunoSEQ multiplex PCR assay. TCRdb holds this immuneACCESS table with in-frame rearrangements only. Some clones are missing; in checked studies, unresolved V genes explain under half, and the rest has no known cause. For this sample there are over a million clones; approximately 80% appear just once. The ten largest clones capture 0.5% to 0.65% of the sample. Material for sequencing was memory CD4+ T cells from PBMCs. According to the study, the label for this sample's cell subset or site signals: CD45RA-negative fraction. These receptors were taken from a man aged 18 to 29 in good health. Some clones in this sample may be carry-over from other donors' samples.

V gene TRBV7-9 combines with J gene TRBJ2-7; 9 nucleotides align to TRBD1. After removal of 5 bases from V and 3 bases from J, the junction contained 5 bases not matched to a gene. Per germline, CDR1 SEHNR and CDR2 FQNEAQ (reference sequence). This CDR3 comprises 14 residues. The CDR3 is CASSPDRGVYEQYF. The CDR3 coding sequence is TGTGCCAGCAGCCCCGACAGGGGGGTCTACGAGCAGTACTTC.

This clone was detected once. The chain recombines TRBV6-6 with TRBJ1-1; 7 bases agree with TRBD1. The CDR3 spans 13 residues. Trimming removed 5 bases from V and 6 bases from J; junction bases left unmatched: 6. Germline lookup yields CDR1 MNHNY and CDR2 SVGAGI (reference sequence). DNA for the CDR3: TGTGCCAGCAGTCAACGACAGGGAGCTGAAGCTTTCTTT. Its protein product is CASSQRQGAEAFF.

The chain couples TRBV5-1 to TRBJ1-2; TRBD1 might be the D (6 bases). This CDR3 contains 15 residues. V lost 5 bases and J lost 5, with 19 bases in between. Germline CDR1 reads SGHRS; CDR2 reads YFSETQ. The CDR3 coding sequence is TGCGCCAGCAGGTCCTTTTGGGGGGCGGAATATGGCTACACCTTC. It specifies CASRSFWGAEYGYTF.

Written as DNA, the CDR3 is TGTGCCAGCAGCTTTACTCAGAACACTGAAGCTTTCTTT. Amino acid sequence: CASSFTQNTEAFF. The rearrangement links TRBV11-3 to TRBJ1-1; D call uncertain. The V gene lost 3 bases and the J gene lost 1 base, with 6 bases spanning the gap. CDR3 length: 13 amino acids. Germline CDR1 reads SGHNT; CDR2 reads YENEEA. The whole variable domain, filled in from reference TRBV11-3 and TRBJ1-1, reads EAGVVQSPRYKIIEKKQPVAFWCNPISGHNTLYWYLQNLGQGPELLIRYENEEAVDDSQLPKDRFSAERLKGVDSTLKIQPAELGDSAVYLCASSFTQNTEAFFGQGTRLTVV.